This T cell receptor beta chain was profiled in a study of T cell responses to AZD1222 COVID-19 vaccine. Clones were read by immunoSEQ multiplex PCR, and TCRdb kept only the in-frame ones, dropping some. The sample contains about 110,000 clones, 88% of which appear only once. Whole-study results and caveats: Increases in Spike-specific TCR breadth and depth were seen after two AZD1222 doses. The repertoires were collected only after the peak T cell response. Spike as a whole was targeted by vaccine-associated CD4 TCRs, dominant at 160-218 and 743-854. Unmutated variant regions reportedly attract nearly half of all spike-specific TCRs.

Trimming took 0 bases from V and 2 from J, leaving 19 bases between them. The CDR3 length is 18 residues. Germline CDR1 SGHAT, CDR2 FQNNGV. On this clone: What it recognizes is unknown.

The chain is built from TRBV11-2 and TRBJ1-2, with D perhaps matching TRBD1 (5 bases). This receptor was identified in an adult in good health. This specimen consisted of peripheral blood, obtained on day 0 of AZD1222 vaccination. CDR3 nucleotides: TGTGCCAGCAGCTTAGAACCCTCAGGGCCGAACGCCAACTATGGCTACACCTTC. Translation: CASSLEPSGPNANYGYTF.